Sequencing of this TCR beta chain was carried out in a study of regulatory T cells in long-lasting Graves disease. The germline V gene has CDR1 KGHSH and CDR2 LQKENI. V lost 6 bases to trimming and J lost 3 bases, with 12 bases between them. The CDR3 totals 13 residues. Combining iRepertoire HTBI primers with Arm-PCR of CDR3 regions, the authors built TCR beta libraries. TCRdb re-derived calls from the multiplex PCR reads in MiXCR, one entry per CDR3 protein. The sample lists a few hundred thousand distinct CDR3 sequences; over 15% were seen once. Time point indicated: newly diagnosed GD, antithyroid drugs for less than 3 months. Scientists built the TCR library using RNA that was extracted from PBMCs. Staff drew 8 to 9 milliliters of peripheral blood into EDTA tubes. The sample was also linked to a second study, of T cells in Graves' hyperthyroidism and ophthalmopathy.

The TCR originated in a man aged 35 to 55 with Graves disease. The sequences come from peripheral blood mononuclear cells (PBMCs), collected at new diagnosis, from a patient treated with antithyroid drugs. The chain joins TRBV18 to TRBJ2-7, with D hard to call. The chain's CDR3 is CASSLEMRYEQYF. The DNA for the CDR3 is TGTGCCAGCTCCCTCGAAATGCGCTACGAGCAGTACTTC.